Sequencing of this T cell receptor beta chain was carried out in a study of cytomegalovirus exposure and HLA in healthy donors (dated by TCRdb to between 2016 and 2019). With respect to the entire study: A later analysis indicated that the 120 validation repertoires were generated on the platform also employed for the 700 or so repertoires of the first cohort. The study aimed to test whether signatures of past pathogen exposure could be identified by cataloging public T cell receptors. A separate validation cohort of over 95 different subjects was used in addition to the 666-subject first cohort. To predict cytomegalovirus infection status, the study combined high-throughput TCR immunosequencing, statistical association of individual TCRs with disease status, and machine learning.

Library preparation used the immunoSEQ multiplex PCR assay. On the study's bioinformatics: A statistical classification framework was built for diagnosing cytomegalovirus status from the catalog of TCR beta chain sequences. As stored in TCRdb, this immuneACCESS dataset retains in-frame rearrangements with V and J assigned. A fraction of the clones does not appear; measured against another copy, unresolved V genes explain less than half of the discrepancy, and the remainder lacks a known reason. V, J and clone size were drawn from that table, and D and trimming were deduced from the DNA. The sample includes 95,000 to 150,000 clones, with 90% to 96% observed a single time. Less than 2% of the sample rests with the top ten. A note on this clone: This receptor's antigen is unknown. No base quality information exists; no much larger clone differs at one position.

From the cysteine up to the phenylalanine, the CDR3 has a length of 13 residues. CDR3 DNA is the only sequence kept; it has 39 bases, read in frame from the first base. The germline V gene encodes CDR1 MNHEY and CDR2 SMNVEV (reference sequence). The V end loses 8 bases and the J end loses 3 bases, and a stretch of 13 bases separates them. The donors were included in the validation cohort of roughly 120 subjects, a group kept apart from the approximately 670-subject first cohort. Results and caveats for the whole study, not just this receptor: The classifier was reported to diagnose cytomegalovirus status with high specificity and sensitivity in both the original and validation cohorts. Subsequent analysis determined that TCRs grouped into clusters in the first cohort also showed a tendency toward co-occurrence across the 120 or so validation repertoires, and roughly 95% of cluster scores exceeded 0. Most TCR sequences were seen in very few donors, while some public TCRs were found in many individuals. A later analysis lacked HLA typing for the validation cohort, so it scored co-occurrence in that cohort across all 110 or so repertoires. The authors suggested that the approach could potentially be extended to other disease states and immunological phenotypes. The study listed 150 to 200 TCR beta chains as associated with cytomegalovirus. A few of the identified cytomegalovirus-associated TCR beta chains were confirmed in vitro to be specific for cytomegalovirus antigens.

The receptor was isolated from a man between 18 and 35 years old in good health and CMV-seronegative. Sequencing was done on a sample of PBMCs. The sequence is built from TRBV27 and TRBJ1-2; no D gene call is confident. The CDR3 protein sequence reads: CASAPGWDYGYTF. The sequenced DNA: TGTGCCAGCGCCCCGGGGTGGGACTATGGCTACACCTTC.